Included here is one TCR beta chain sequence, with context. The data stem from a study of blood T cell repertoires in COVID-19. At the level of the study: COVID-19 samples from acute and convalescent phases originated in the United States, Italy and Spain.

Only in-frame clones appear in the TCRdb table, and some are missing; sequencing was by immunoSEQ multiplex PCR. The sample lists around 320,000 clones, roughly 86% occurring once. Germline V gene data show CDR1 as SGDLS and CDR2 as YYNGEE. V lost 2 bases and J lost 1, with 11 bases in between. The CDR3 is 15 amino acids. This clonotype was sampled from a woman in her forties or fifties who had been exposed to COVID-19. The V gene is TRBV9, the J gene TRBJ2-3; D may be TRBD2 (6 bases). The sample taken for sequencing was PBMCs or T cells enriched from blood (not recorded which). The CDR3 DNA reads TGTGCCAGCAGCGTGGAGGGTCAGGGCACAGATACGCAGTATTTT. This sequence encodes CASSVEGQGTDTQYF.